The 13 T cell receptor beta chains listed next were all sequenced from one sample in a study of OX40 agonist ivuxolimab in advanced cancers. Assay used: immunoSEQ multiplex PCR; TCRdb lists only in-frame clones, some missing. The sample has 50,000 to 65,000 clones, about 90% seen once. The sequenced sample was CD4+ or CD8+ T cells sorted from blood, obtained in a trial of the OX40 agonist ivuxolimab. The receptors derive from an adult with an advanced solid tumor such as melanoma, head and neck, liver or kidney cancer.

The V and J genes are TRBV5-4 and TRBJ2-7, with 9 bases that match TRBD1. Trimming at V came to 2 bases and at J to 5 bases, leaving 8 bases not matched to a gene. The germline CDR1 and CDR2 sequences are SGHNT and YYREEE (reference sequence). The CDR3 contains 15 residues. CDR3 amino acids: CASSFAGTGWDEQYF. CDR3 sequence (DNA): TGTGCCAGCAGCTTCGCCGGGACAGGGTGGGACGAGCAGTACTTC.

This clone has only one observation. This chain joins TRBV2 and TRBJ2-1; 10 bases fit TRBD2. In germline, CDR1 is SNHLY, CDR2 FYNNEI. There are 15 residues in the CDR3. The junction had 20 bases not matched to a gene; V was cut back by 10 bases and J by 14 bases. The CDR3 is CATLGEQGEREGKFF. In DNA, the CDR3 is TGTGCCACCCTAGGGGAACAGGGCGAGCGGGAGGGAAAGTTCTTC. The entire variable domain, with the rest obtained from reference TRBV2 and TRBJ2-1, is as follows: EPEVTQTPSHQVTQMGQEVILRCVPISNHLYFYWYRQILGQKVEFLVSFYNNEISEKSEIFDDQFSVERPDGSNFTLKIRSTKLEDSAMYFCATLGEQGEREGKFFGPGTRLTVL.

The rearrangement uses TRBV10-2 and TRBJ2-1, with D possibly being TRBD2 (5 bases). CDR1 WSHSY and CDR2 SAAADI come from the germline V gene. V was pared by 3 bases and J by 0 bases, with 18 bases between. The CDR3 extends over 18 amino acids. The CDR3: CASSEAAIAYDSYNEQFF. CDR3 bases: TGCGCCAGCAGTGAAGCGGCTATAGCGTATGACTCCTACAATGAGCAGTTCTTC.

The gene calls are TRBV5-1 and TRBJ1-5; 7 bases line up with TRBD1. The junction had 3 bases not matched to a gene; V was cut back by 1 base and J by 5 bases. Germline lookup yields CDR1 SGHRS and CDR2 YFSETQ. CDR3 length equals 14 residues. As DNA, the CDR3 is TGCGCCAGCAGCTTGACAGGGGACGATCAGCCCCAGCATTTT. Translated: CASSLTGDDQPQHF.

This chain connects TRBV7-9 to TRBJ2-2; 12 bases are shared with TRBD2. The ends lost 4 bases at V and 5 bases at J; junction bases unmatched: 8. Germline V gives CDR1 SEHNR, CDR2 FQNEAQ (reference sequence). The CDR3 is 17 residues long. The CDR3 DNA sequence: TGTGCCAGCAGCTCCCTGACTAGCGGGAGAGGAACCGGGGAGCTGTTTTTT. It encodes CASSSLTSGRGTGELFF.

The genes are TRBV19 and TRBJ2-2; D is unresolved. V lost 5 bases, J lost 1 base, and 11 bases lay in between. Per germline, CDR1 LNHDA and CDR2 SQIVND (reference sequence). CDR3 length equals 15 residues. CDR3 bases: TGTGCCAGTAGTCACCGGTTTGGGAACACCGGGGAGCTGTTTTTT. Its translation: CASSHRFGNTGELFF. Full variable domain (outside the CDR3, taken from reference TRBV19 and TRBJ2-2): DGGITQSPKYLFRKEGQNVTLSCEQNLNHDAMYWYRQDPGQGLRLIYYSQIVNDFQKGDIAEGYSVSREKKESFPLTVTSAQKNPTAFYLCASSHRFGNTGELFFGEGSRLTVL.

This chain connects TRBV7-8 to TRBJ2-1, with 8 bases identical to TRBD2. There are 15 residues in the CDR3. Per the germline V gene, CDR1 is SGHVS and CDR2 is FQNEAQ. With V trimmed by 0 bases and J by 6 bases, 4 bases remained unmatched. The CDR3 reads CASSLASGEGNEQFF. The CDR3 DNA reads TGTGCCAGCAGCTTAGCTAGCGGGGAGGGCAATGAGCAGTTCTTC.

This clone was recorded a few times. This chain connects TRBV28 to TRBJ1-5; D possibly corresponds to TRBD1 (6 bases). Trimming pared 4 bases from V and 2 bases from J, leaving 9 bases between. Germline V lookup: CDR1 MDHEN, CDR2 SYDVKM. This CDR3 has 14 residues. The CDR3 region has the DNA TGTGCCAGCAGTTCGTCAGGGGGCAATCAGCCCCAGCATTTT. The encoded protein is CASSSSGGNQPQHF.

The chain recombines TRBV7-2 with TRBJ2-6; D unclear. V lost 2 bases to trimming and J lost 0 bases, with 8 bases between them. Germline loops: CDR1 SGHTA, CDR2 FQGNSA. This CDR3 is 16 amino acids long. The CDR3 loop is CASSLLFSSGANVLTF. CDR3 sequence (DNA): TGTGCCAGCAGCTTACTATTTAGCTCTGGGGCCAACGTCCTGACTTTC.

The chain is built from TRBV29-1 and TRBJ1-2; the D is unclear. Germline V gene lookup returns CDR1 SQVTM and CDR2 ANQGSEA. CDR3 length equals 12 residues. V lost 4 bases and J lost 1, with 7 bases in between. CDR3 DNA sequence: TGCAGCGTTGGAGAGATTAACTATGGCTACACCTTC. Amino acids: CSVGEINYGYTF.

In this sample, this clone turned up once. J is TRBJ2-7 and V is TRBV6-5, with D perhaps matching TRBD1 (5 bases). The ends were cut back, 0 bases at V and 4 bases at J, with 16 bases in the middle. Germline lookup yields CDR1 MNHEY and CDR2 SVGAGI. The CDR3 is 16 residues long. The CDR3 protein is CASSYSIYARQYEQYF. The CDR3 DNA reads TGTGCCAGCAGTTACTCGATTTATGCCAGACAGTACGAGCAGTACTTC.

In nucleotides, the CDR3 is TGTGCCAGCAGCTCCGACAGGGATGGGTACGAGCAGTACTTC. Translated: CASSSDRDGYEQYF. V and J are TRBV7-9 and TRBJ2-7; 7 nucleotides align to TRBD1. The germline gives CDR1 SEHNR, CDR2 FQNEAQ (reference sequence). With 4 bases clipped from V and 4 bases from J, the junction kept 7 bases outside the gene matches. There are 14 residues in the CDR3.

The chain recombines TRBV29-1 with TRBJ2-3; D remains unclear. The CDR3 contains 13 residues. The V gene lost 4 bases and the J gene lost 0 bases, with 8 bases spanning the gap. The germline gives CDR1 SQVTM, CDR2 ANQGSEA. This chain's CDR3 is CSVVAASTDTQYF. In nucleotides, the CDR3 is TGCAGCGTTGTGGCAGCCAGCACAGATACGCAGTATTTT.